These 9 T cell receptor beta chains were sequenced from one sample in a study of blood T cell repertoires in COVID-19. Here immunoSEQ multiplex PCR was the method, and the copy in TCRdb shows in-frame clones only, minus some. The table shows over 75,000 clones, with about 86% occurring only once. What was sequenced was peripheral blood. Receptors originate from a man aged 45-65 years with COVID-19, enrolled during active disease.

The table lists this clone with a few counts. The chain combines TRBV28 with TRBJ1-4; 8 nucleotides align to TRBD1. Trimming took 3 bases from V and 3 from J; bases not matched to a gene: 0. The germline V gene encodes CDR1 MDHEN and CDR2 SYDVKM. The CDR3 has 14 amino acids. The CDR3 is CASSLTGANEKLFF. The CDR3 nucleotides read TGTGCCAGCAGTTTGACAGGGGCTAATGAAAAACTGTTTTTT.

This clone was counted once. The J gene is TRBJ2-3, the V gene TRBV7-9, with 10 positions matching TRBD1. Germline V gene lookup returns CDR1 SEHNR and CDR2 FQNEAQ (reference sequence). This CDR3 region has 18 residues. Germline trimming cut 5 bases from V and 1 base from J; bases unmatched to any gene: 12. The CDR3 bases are TGTGCCAGCAGCCGACGACAGGGGGCGAGGGTAGGCACAGATACGCAGTATTTT. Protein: CASSRRQGARVGTDTQYF.

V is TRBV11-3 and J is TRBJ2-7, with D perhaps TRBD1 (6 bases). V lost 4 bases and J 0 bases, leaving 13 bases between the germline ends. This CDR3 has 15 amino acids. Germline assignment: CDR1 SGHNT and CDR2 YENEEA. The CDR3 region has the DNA TGTGCCAGCAGCTCCAACCCACAGGGCTCCTACGAGCAGTACTTC. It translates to CASSSNPQGSYEQYF.

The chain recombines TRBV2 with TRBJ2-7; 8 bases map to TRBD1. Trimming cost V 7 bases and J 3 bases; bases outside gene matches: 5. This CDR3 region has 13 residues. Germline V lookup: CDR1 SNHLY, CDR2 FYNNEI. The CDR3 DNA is TGTGCCAGCACCAAGACAGGGGTCTACGAGCAGTACTTC. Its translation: CASTKTGVYEQYF. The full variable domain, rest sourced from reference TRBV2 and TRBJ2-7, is EPEVTQTPSHQVTQMGQEVILRCVPISNHLYFYWYRQILGQKVEFLVSFYNNEISEKSEIFDDQFSVERPDGSNFTLKIRSTKLEDSAMYFCASTKTGVYEQYFGPGTRLTVT.

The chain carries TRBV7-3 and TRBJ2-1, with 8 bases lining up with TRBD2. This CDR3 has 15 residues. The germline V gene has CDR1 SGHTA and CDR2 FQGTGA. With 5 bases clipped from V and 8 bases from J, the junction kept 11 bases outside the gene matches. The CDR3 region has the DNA TGTGCCAGCAGCCCACAAGCGGGGGCTGTGGATGAGCAGTTCTTC. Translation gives CASSPQAGAVDEQFF.

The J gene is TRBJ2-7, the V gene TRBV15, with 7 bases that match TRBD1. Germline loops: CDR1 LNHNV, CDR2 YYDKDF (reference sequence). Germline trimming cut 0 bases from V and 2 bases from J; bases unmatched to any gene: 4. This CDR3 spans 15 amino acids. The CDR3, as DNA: TGTGCCACCAGCAGAGATCAAGGGGGCACCTACGAGCAGTACTTC. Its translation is CATSRDQGGTYEQYF.

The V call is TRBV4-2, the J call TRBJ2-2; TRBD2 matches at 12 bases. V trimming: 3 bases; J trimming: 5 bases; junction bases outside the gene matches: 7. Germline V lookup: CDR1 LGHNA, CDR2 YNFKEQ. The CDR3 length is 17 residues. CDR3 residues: CASSHRLAGGQTGELFF. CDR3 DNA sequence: TGTGCCAGCAGCCACAGGCTAGCGGGGGGGCAGACCGGGGAGCTGTTTTTT.

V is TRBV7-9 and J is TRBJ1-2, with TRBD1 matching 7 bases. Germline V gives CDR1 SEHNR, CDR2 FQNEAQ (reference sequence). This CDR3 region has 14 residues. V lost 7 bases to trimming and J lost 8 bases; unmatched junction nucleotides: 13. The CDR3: CASTDRQGLVGYTF. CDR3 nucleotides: TGTGCCAGCACCGACAGACAGGGCTTGGTAGGCTACACCTTC.

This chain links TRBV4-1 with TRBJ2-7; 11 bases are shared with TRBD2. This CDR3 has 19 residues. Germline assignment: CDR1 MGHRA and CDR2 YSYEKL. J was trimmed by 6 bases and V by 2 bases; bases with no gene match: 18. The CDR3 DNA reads TGCGCCAGCAGCCAATCCGCCCTCAGGGGAGCTAGCGGGGGGAGCGAGCAGTACTTC. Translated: CASSQSALRGASGGSEQYF.